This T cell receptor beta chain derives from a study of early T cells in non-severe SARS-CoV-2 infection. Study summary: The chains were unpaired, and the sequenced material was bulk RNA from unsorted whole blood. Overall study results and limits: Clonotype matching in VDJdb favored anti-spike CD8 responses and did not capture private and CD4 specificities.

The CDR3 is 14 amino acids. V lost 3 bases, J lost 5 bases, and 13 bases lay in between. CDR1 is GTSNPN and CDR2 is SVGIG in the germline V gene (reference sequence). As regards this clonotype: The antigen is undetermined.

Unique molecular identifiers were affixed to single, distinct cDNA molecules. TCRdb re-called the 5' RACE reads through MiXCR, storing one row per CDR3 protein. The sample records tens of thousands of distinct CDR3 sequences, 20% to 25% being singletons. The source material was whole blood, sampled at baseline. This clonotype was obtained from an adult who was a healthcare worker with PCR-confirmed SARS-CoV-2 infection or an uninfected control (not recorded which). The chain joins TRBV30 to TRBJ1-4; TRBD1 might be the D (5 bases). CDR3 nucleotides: TGTGCCTGGAGCCTGATGGCAGGGAATGAAAAACTGTTTTTT. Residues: CAWSLMAGNEKLFF.